Listed here is a single TCR beta chain. This CDR3 is built from 10 residues. The germline V gene has CDR1 DFQATT and CDR2 SNEGSKA (reference sequence). The V and J ends lost 6 bases and 9 bases, in that order; junction bases with no gene match: 2. Authors' data handling: Amplified reference gene primers provided the basis for estimating nucleated cell counts. Produced via immunoSEQ multiplex PCR; TCRdb's table is partial and in-frame only. For V, J and clone size, that table is used; D and trimming come from the DNA. The sample gives approximately 50,000 clones, roughly 92% of which show up once; 4.5% to 5.5% is in the top ten. The data were taken from a study of blood T cell repertoires in COVID-19. Study-wide context: Samples representing acute and convalescent COVID-19 were sourced from the United States, Italy and Spain. Sources were T cells, B-cell-depleted T cells, or PBMCs; the material itself was cDNA or gDNA.

The chain employs TRBV20-1 and TRBJ2-1; 7 nucleotides align to TRBD2. Sequenced material: peripheral blood. This clonotype was sampled from a man in his forties or fifties with active COVID-19. The CDR3 loop reads CSAPSGEQFF. For the CDR3, the DNA is TGCAGTGCCCCTAGCGGTGAGCAGTTCTTC.